A single sample is the source of the 16 T cell receptor beta chains below, sequenced in a study of T cells after yellow fever vaccination. TCRdb called the 5' RACE reads again in MiXCR, with one record for every CDR3 protein. Of 450,000 to 650,000 distinct CDR3 sequences in the sample, about 13% were seen once. Sequencing used PBMCs, obtained on the day of the yellow fever booster vaccination. The source is a man aged 30-40 years who received the YFV17D yellow fever vaccine.

The rearrangement uses TRBV29-1 and TRBJ2-1; 12 bases are shared with TRBD2. The CDR3 covers 14 residues. Germline V gene data show CDR1 as SQVTM and CDR2 as ANQGSEA. V was pared by 4 bases and J by 7 bases, with 5 bases of the junction left unmatched. For the CDR3, the DNA is TGCAGCGTTGTTCCTAGCGGGAGGGTTAATGAGCAGTTCTTC. Its protein is CSVVPSGRVNEQFF.

In this sample, this clonotype turned up a few times. This chain joins TRBV7-2 and TRBJ2-5; D is unclear. The CDR3 sequence is 13 residues long. Germline assignment: CDR1 SGHTA and CDR2 FQGNSA. Trimming took 5 bases from V and 2 from J, leaving 9 bases between them. CDR3 sequence: CASSQLPQETQYF. CDR3 in DNA: TGTGCCAGCAGCCAGCTCCCGCAAGAGACCCAGTACTTC.

The rearrangement uses TRBV6-5 and TRBJ1-5; TRBD1 aligns across 9 bases. Germline trimming cut 6 bases from V and 9 bases from J; bases unmatched to any gene: 12. The CDR3 sequence is 15 residues long. Germline V gives CDR1 MNHEY, CDR2 SVGAGI. The CDR3 loop reads CASRGRTGAQGPQHF. The CDR3 nucleotides are TGTGCCAGCAGGGGGAGGACAGGGGCTCAGGGGCCCCAGCATTTT.

The CDR3 loop reads CASSHPPRGDYGYTF. As DNA, the CDR3 is TGTGCCAGCAGTCATCCCCCCCGTGGGGACTATGGCTACACCTTC. The rearrangement uses TRBV7-9 and TRBJ1-2; D remains unclear. Germline V gene data show CDR1 as SEHNR and CDR2 as FQNEAQ (reference sequence). The CDR3 contains 15 residues. The ends were cut back, 6 bases at V and 3 bases at J, with 17 bases in the middle.

This chain links TRBV6-6 with TRBJ2-7, with no clear D. This CDR3 is built from 13 residues. Trimming took 7 bases from V and 2 from J, leaving 12 bases between them. Germline loops: CDR1 MNHNY, CDR2 SVGAGI (reference sequence). Here the CDR3 reads CASTAEVAYEQYF. The CDR3, as DNA: TGTGCCAGCACGGCTGAAGTTGCCTACGAGCAGTACTTC.

V is TRBV20-1 and J is TRBJ2-7; D is unclear. The ends were cut back, 1 base at V and 2 bases at J, with 6 bases in the middle. The CDR3 loop spans 12 amino acids. CDR1 and CDR2 (germline): DFQATT, SNEGSKA (reference sequence). CDR3 nucleotide sequence: TGCAGTGCTAGAGGGAATCCCTACGAGCAGTACTTC. This translates into CSARGNPYEQYF.

In this sample, this clonotype turned up a few times. CDR3 in DNA: TGTGCCAGCAGCCCCCGGACAGCTCCTATTAGCAATCAGCCCCAGCATTTT. This gives the protein CASSPRTAPISNQPQHF. V is TRBV7-2 and J is TRBJ1-5, with TRBD1 as a possible D gene (6 bases). Germline V gives CDR1 SGHTA, CDR2 FQGNSA. Trimming shortened V by 5 bases and J by 0 bases, and 17 bases separated the two germline ends. This CDR3 is built from 17 residues.

The V gene is TRBV20-1, the J gene TRBJ2-1; 8 bases are a match to TRBD2. The CDR3 spans 14 residues. Germline V gives CDR1 DFQATT, CDR2 SNEGSKA (reference sequence). The J segment lost 0 bases and the V segment lost 5 bases, leaving 3 bases of the junction unmatched. CDR3 loop: CSASSGPSYNEQFF. The CDR3 region has the DNA TGCAGTGCTTCTAGCGGGCCCTCCTACAATGAGCAGTTCTTC.

V usage is TRBV4-3 and J usage is TRBJ2-1; D is possibly TRBD2 (5 bases). This CDR3 is built from 13 residues. Looked up from germline, CDR1 is LGHNA and CDR2 is YSLEER. Trimming cost V 1 base and J 6 bases, with 7 bases left between them. CDR3 protein: CASSQGRSNEQFF. CDR3 bases: TGCGCCAGCAGCCAAGGGAGGAGCAATGAGCAGTTCTTC.

This clonotype was seen more than once but under ten times. J is TRBJ1-5 and V is TRBV11-2; 7 bases are shared with TRBD1. The CDR3 has 15 amino acids. Germline V gene lookup returns CDR1 SGHAT and CDR2 FQNNGV. The V gene end was trimmed by 4 bases and the J gene end by 0 bases; junction bases not matched to a gene: 3. The CDR3 nucleotides are TGTGCCAGCAGCTCCAGACAGGGTAGCAATCAGCCCCAGCATTTT. This translates into CASSSRQGSNQPQHF.

This clonotype has more than one count but fewer than ten. CDR3 nucleotide sequence: TGTGCCAGCAGTTACGCGAAGGGACTAGCGGGAGCGAATGAGCAGTTCTTC. It yields the protein CASSYAKGLAGANEQFF. This rearrangement joins TRBV6-5 to TRBJ2-1, with TRBD2 matching over 14 bases. This CDR3 comprises 17 residues. Germline values: CDR1 MNHEY, CDR2 SVGAGI. Trimming took 2 bases from V and 7 from J; bases not matched to a gene: 7.

This clonotype was seen repeatedly, ten times or more. The chain carries TRBV5-1 and TRBJ1-5, with TRBD1 as a possible D gene (5 bases). Germline lookup yields CDR1 SGHRS and CDR2 YFSETQ. Trimming removed 0 bases at V and 6 bases at J, with 13 bases between. The CDR3 spans 15 residues. This CDR3 is CASSLGPGARQPQHF. The CDR3 bases are TGCGCCAGCAGCTTGGGTCCCGGGGCGCGTCAGCCCCAGCATTTT.

This clonotype was counted ten times or more. V usage is TRBV7-3 and J usage is TRBJ1-1; 8 bases align to TRBD1. The ends lost 5 bases at V and 6 bases at J; junction bases unmatched: 11. Per germline, CDR1 SGHTA and CDR2 FQGTGA. The CDR3 is 15 residues long. The CDR3 nucleotides read TGTGCCAGCAGCCGAGATGGACAGGGTGTGTCTGAAGCTTTCTTT. Encoded protein: CASSRDGQGVSEAFF.

This chain links TRBV28 with TRBJ2-6, with 7 nucleotides matching TRBD1. The CDR3 has 17 residues. In germline, CDR1 is MDHEN, CDR2 SYDVKM. J lost 0 bases, V lost 6 bases, and 8 bases had no gene match. CDR3 DNA sequence: TGTGCCAGCAGCTATTGGGACAGCACCTCTGGGGCCAACGTCCTGACTTTC. Amino acids: CASSYWDSTSGANVLTF.

The CDR3 spells CASSPGRTETQYF. The CDR3 nucleotides are TGTGCCAGCAGTCCGGGCAGAACAGAGACCCAGTACTTC. The chain has TRBV27 and TRBJ2-5; D gene unclear. The V gene lost 5 bases and the J gene lost 4 bases, with 11 bases spanning the gap. This CDR3 is built from 13 residues. Germline-derived CDR1 and CDR2 are MNHEY and SMNVEV (reference sequence).

This chain uses TRBV7-3 with TRBJ1-1; the D gene is possibly TRBD1 (6 bases). This CDR3 is built from 14 residues. Per germline, CDR1 SGHTA and CDR2 FQGTGA. Trimming removed 6 bases from V and 1 base from J, with 12 bases in between. CDR3 bases: TGTGCCAGCAGTACGAAGGGACAGAACACTGAAGCTTTCTTT. This sequence encodes CASSTKGQNTEAFF.